This TCR beta chain was found in a study of naive and memory T cell subsets. Notes on the study in general: Reportedly, tuberculin skin test sites gave far more TCRs than other biopsies. This RNA-based method may be sensitive to activation-related transcript changes.

The treatment denotes: skin biopsy from PPD injection site in Mantoux-positive individual. An oligonucleotide containing a UMI was ligated to the 3' end of TCR cDNA. Input was about 1 to 1,100 ng of DNase-treated total RNA without cell sorting. A note on this clonotype: The antigen is undetermined.

Ligated cDNA underwent four rounds of PCR with nested alpha and beta constant region primers and SP2. Blood and skin TCR RNA was reverse transcribed with alpha and beta constant primers. MiXCR, applied by TCRdb to the UMI-ligation and nested PCR reads, yields one record per CDR3 protein. The sample yields tens of thousands of distinct CDR3 sequences, 9.5% to 11% seen once. CDR1 and CDR2 (germline): MGHDK, SYGVNS. J lost 1 base, V lost 4 bases, and 15 bases had no gene match. This CDR3 region has 19 residues. This chain joins TRBV25-1 and TRBJ2-1, with TRBD2 matching over 8 bases. The TCR originated in an adult in good health. The source was skin, collected from a tuberculin skin test site. CDR3 nucleotides: TGTGCCAGCAGTGTAAGGGTCCTAGCGGGTTATAAGTCCTACAATGAGCAGTTCTTC. It encodes CASSVRVLAGYKSYNEQFF.